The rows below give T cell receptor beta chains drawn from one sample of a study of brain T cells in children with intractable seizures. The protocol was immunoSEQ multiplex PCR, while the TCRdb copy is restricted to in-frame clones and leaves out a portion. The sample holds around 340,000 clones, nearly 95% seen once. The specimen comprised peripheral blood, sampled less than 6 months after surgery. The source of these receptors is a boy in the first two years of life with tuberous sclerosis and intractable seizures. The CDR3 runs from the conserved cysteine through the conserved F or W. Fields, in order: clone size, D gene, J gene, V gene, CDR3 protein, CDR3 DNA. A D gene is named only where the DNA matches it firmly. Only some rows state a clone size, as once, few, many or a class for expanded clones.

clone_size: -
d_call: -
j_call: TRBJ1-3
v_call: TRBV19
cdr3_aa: CASSISSGNTIYF
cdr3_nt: TGTGCCAGTAGTATAAGCTCTGGAAACACCATATATTTT

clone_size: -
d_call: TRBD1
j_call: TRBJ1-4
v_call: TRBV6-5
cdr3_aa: CASSYGTGATNEKLFF
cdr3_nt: TGTGCCAGCAGTTACGGGACAGGGGCAACTAATGAAAAACTGTTTTTT

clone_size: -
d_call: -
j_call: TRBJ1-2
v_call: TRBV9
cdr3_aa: CASSVGGRLNYGYTF
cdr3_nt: TGTGCCAGCAGCGTAGGGGGGAGACTAAACTATGGCTACACCTTC

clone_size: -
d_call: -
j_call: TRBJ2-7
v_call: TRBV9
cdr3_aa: CASSVRGTPTYEQYF
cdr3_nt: TGTGCCAGCAGCGTAAGAGGGACACCGACCTACGAGCAGTACTTC

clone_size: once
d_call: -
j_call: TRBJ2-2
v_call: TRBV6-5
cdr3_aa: CASSVTGTGELFF
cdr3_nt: TGTGCCAGCAGCGTCACAGGGACCGGGGAGCTGTTTTTT

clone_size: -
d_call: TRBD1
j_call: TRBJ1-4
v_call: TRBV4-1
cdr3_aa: CASSQPNRGTNEKLFF
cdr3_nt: TGCGCCAGCAGCCAACCAAACAGGGGAACTAATGAAAAACTGTTTTTT

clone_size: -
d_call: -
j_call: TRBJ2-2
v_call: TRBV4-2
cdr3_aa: CASSQVGGNTGELFF
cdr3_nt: TGTGCCAGCAGCCAAGTCGGAGGGAACACCGGGGAGCTGTTTTTT

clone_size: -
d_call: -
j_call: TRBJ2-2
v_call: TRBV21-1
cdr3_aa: CASSKGGRRVAGNTGELFF
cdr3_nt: TGTGCCAGCAGCAAAGGGGGGAGGAGAGTAGCGGGAAATACCGGGGAGCTGTTTTTT

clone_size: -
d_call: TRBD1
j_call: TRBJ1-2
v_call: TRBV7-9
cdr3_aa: CASSLQGGNYGYTF
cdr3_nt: TGTGCCAGCAGCCTCCAGGGGGGGAACTATGGCTACACCTTC

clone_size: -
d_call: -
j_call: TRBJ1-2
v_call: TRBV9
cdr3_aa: CASRGAGYTF
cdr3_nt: TGTGCCAGCAGGGGGGCTGGCTACACCTTC

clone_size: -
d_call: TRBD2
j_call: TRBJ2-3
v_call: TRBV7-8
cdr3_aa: CASSLFRRLAGGADTQYF
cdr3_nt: TGTGCCAGCAGCTTATTCCGGAGACTAGCGGGAGGCGCAGATACGCAGTATTTT

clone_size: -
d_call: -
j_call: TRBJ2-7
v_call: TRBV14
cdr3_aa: CASSLLRYEQYF
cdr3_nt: TGTGCCAGCAGCCTCCTAAGATACGAGCAGTACTTC

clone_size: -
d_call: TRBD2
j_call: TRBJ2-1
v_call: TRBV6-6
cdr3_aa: CASSYLGGYNEQFF
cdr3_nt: TGTGCCAGCAGTTACCTCGGGGGGTACAATGAGCAGTTCTTC

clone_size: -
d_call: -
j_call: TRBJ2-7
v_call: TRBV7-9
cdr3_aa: CASSLVVGADEQYF
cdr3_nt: TGTGCCAGCAGCTTAGTCGTGGGGGCCGACGAGCAGTACTTC

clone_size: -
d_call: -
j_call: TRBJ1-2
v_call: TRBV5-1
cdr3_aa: CASSLGGNSYGYTF
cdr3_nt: TGCGCCAGCAGCTTAGGGGGAAACTCTTATGGCTACACCTTC

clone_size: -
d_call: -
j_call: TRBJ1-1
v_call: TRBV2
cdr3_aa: CASSEALRAALEAFF
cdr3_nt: TGTGCCAGCAGTGAAGCGCTTCGGGCGGCTCTTGAAGCTTTCTTT

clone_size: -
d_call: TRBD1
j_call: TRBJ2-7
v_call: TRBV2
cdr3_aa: CASSRQGSYEQYF
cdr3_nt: TGTGCCAGCAGCAGACAGGGATCCTACGAGCAGTACTTC

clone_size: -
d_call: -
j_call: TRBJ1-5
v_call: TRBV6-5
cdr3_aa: CASAQPYQPQHF
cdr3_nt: TGTGCCAGCGCACAGCCTTATCAGCCCCAGCATTTT

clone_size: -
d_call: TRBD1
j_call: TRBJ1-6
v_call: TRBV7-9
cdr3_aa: CASSYDRVAPSPLHF
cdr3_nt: TGTGCCAGCAGCTATGACAGGGTTGCTCCTTCACCCCTCCACTTT

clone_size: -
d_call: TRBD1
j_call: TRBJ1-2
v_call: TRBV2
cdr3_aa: CASSEGQGAASGYGYTF
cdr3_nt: TGTGCCAGCAGTGAGGGCCAGGGGGCCGCCTCGGGCTATGGCTACACCTTC

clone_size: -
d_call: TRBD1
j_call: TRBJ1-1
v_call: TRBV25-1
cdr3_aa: CASSAVTGGKAFF
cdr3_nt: TGTGCCAGCAGTGCTGTGACAGGGGGTAAAGCTTTCTTT

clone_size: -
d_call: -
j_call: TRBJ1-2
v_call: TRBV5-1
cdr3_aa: CASSLGQGDGYTF
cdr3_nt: TGCGCCAGCAGCTTGGGGCAGGGCGATGGCTACACCTTC

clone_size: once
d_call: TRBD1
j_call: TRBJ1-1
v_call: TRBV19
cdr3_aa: CASSKHRGLQEPEAFF
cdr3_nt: TGTGCCAGTAGTAAACACAGGGGGCTTCAAGAACCCGAAGCTTTCTTT

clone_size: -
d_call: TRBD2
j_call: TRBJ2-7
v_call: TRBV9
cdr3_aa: CASDSGTSGPAGNEQYF
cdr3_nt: TGTGCCAGCGACTCCGGGACTAGCGGGCCCGCAGGGAACGAGCAGTACTTC

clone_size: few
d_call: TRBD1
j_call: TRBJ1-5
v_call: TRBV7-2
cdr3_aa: CASSLETGGQPQHF
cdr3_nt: TGTGCCAGCAGCTTAGAAACAGGGGGTCAGCCCCAGCATTTT

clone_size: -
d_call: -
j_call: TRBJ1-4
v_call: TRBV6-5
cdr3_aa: CASKSVVNEKLFF
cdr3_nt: TGTGCCAGCAAATCTGTAGTTAATGAAAAACTGTTTTTT

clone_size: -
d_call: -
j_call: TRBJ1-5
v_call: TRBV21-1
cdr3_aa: CASSKIERQGHDQPQHF
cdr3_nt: TGTGCCAGCAGCAAAATCGAGCGGCAGGGGCATGATCAGCCCCAGCATTTT

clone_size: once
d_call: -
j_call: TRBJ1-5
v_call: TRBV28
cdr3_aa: CASRGTDSNQPQHF
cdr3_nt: TGTGCCAGCAGAGGGACGGATAGCAATCAGCCCCAGCATTTT

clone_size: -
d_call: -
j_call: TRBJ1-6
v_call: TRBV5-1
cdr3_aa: CASSLEGSPLHF
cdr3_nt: TGCGCCAGCAGCTTGGAAGGCTCACCCCTCCACTTT

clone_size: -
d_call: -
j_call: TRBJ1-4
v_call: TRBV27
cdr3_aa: CASSTGSQMEKLFF
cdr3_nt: TGTGCCAGCAGCACCGGGTCACAGATGGAGAAACTGTTTTTT

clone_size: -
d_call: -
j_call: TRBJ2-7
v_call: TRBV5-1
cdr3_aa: CASSLSRTTYEQYF
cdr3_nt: TGCGCCAGCAGCTTGTCGCGTACGACCTACGAGCAGTACTTC

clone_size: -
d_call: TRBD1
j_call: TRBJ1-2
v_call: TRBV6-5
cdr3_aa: CASSMTGIGYTF
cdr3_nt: TGTGCCAGCAGCATGACAGGGATTGGCTACACCTTC

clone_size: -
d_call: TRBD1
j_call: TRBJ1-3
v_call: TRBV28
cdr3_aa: CASSLGQPGGNTIYF
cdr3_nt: TGTGCCAGCAGCTTGGGACAGCCGGGAGGAAACACCATATATTTT

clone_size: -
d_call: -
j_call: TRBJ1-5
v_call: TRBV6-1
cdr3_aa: CASSEPTVRPQHF
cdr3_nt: TGTGCCAGCAGTGAGCCGACAGTCAGGCCCCAGCATTTT

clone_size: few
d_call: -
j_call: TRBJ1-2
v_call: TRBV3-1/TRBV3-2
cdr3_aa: CASSGWGGDGYTF
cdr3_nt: TGTGCCAGCAGTGGTTGGGGCGGGGACGGCTACACCTTC

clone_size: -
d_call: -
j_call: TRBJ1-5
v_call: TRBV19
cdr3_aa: CASSMGPGALHSNQPQHF
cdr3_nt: TGTGCCAGTAGTATGGGGCCCGGGGCCCTCCATAGCAATCAGCCCCAGCATTTT

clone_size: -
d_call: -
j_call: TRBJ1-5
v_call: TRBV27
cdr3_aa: CASSPSVAADQPQHF
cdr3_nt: TGTGCCAGCAGTCCTAGCGTGGCCGCGGATCAGCCCCAGCATTTT

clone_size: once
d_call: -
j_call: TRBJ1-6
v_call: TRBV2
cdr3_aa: CASRGPGSYNSPLHF
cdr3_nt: TGTGCCAGCAGGGGGCCCGGCTCCTATAATTCACCCCTCCACTTT

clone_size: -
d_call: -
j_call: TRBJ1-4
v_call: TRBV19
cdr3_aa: CASSSPPGVFRNEKLFF
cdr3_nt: TGTGCCAGTAGTTCCCCCCCAGGGGTTTTCAGGAATGAAAAACTGTTTTTT

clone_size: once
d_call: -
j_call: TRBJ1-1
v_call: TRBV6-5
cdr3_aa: CASSSVGGLNTEAFF
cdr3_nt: TGTGCCAGCAGTTCAGTTGGAGGTTTGAACACTGAAGCTTTCTTT

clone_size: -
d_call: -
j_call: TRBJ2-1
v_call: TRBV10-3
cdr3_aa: CAISDPARAYNEQFF
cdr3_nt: TGTGCCATCAGTGACCCTGCCCGGGCCTACAATGAGCAGTTCTTC